This TCR beta chain was obtained from a study of control samples from healthy donors and cancer patients (dated by TCRdb to 2018 to 2021). The library came from the immunoSEQ multiplex PCR assay. What TCRdb holds here is the immuneACCESS table cut down to in-frame rearrangements. Part of the clones is not present; checked against another copy, under half of the missing clones reflect an unresolved V gene, and the others are unexplained. Recorded for this sample are roughly 60,000 clones; roughly 94% of them occurred a single time. The ten biggest clones cover 3.5% to 4% of the sample. The CDR3 has 18 amino acids, counting the end cysteine and phenylalanine. The retained sequence is limited to the CDR3, 54 bases, with the frame set at the first base. The germline V gene (reference sequence) provides CDR1 LGHDT and CDR2 YNNKEL. Between the V and J ends, shortened by 1 base and 1 base respectively, the junction contains 18 bases.

This clone was found once. Its recognized antigen is unknown. No base quality information exists; no much larger clone differs at one position. The specimen sequenced was blood. The chain joins TRBV3-1 (or the pseudogene TRBV3-2) to TRBJ2-3; the D gene is perhaps TRBD1 or TRBD2, as each covers 6 bases. The sequence was obtained from a young man in good health. The CDR3 protein: CASSQGPPGVAGTDTQYF. In nucleotides, the sequence is TGTGCCAGCAGCCAAGGACCCCCAGGGGTAGCGGGCACAGATACGCAGTATTTT.